The clone carrying this TCR beta chain has ten or more counts. Antigen unknown. The V end lost 0 bases, the J end lost 2 bases, and 7 bases lay between the germline ends. The V gene's germline CDR1 is SQVTM and CDR2 ANQGSEA. This CDR3 is built from 13 residues. This specimen belongs to a study of molecular identifiers for immune sequencing clone quantification. In the sort, naive CD8 T cells were defined as CD8+CD4-CCR7+CD45RA+. In preparing bulk TCR libraries, previously described methods and listed TCR primers were used. TCRdb re-derived calls from the PCR reads in MiXCR, one entry per CDR3 protein. The data show over 600,000 distinct CDR3 sequences, 15% to 20% seen once. Study findings and constraints: Spiked Jurkat TCR RNA equivalent to one cell reportedly surfaced among approximately 1.1 million naive cells.

The rearrangement joins TRBV29-1 to TRBJ1-2; D unclear. This receptor was identified in a human donor in good health. Some libraries in this study had Jurkat cell RNA spiked in. The material sequenced was naive CD8+ T cells from blood, with Jurkat cell RNA spiked in. Subset denoted: FACS-sorted CD8+CD4-CCR7+CD45RA+ naive T cells. The CDR3 DNA sequence: TGCAGCGTTGAAGATATCCAGAACTATGGCTACACCTTC. As protein: CSVEDIQNYGYTF.